A selection of T cell receptor beta chains follows, all from one sample in a study of a mutant IDH1 vaccine in newly diagnosed glioma. The antigens for these receptors are not known. Sequencing was performed with immunoSEQ multiplex PCR; in TCRdb, only in-frame clones are kept and a portion is missing. This table has about 68,000 clones, 80% to 85% appearing once. Sample: PBMCs, taken from a glioma patient whose treatment included an IDH1 peptide vaccine. These receptors came from a man aged 18 to 35 with glioma. CDR3s include the opening cysteine and the closing phenylalanine or tryptophan. The D gene is left open where the match is weak. Part of the rows lack a size; the others show once, few, many or a class for expanded clones.

NA TRBJ1-2 TRBV5-5 NA TGTGCCAGCAGCCCCGGGGCTAACTATGGCTACACCTTC CASSPGANYGYTF
NA TRBJ1-4 TRBV4-3 TRBD1 TGCGCCAGCAGCCAAGCCCCACAGGGGAGGGCTAATGAAAAACTGTTTTTT CASSQAPQGRANEKLFF
once TRBJ1-3 TRBV7-2 NA TGTGCCAGCAGCCCCCGGTTGTCGGGGGGCTCTGGAAACACCATATATTTT CASSPRLSGGSGNTIYF
NA TRBJ2-1 TRBV7-9 TRBD2 TGTGCCAGCAGCTTATTACTAGCGCACAATGAGCAGTTCTTC CASSLLLAHNEQFF
NA TRBJ1-5 TRBV5-4 NA TGTGCCAGCAGCTTGGAACAGAATCAGCCCCAGCATTTT CASSLEQNQPQHF
NA TRBJ1-1 TRBV7-9 NA TGTGCCAGCAGCTTTACGGCCGTTCTGAACACTGAAGCTTTCTTT CASSFTAVLNTEAFF
NA TRBJ1-2 TRBV4-3 TRBD1 TGCGCCAGCAGCCAAGATCCTGACAGGGCTACTGGCTACACCTTC CASSQDPDRATGYTF
medium-sized TRBJ2-7 TRBV2 TRBD1 TGTGCCAGCATACTCGGACAGGGCTTCTACGAGCAGTACTTC CASILGQGFYEQYF
NA TRBJ2-5 TRBV7-9 NA TGTGCCAGCAGCCTAGCGGCGTCCAAAGGGGGGGAGACCCAGTACTTC CASSLAASKGGETQYF
NA TRBJ2-5 TRBV7-9 TRBD1 TGTGCCAGCAGCCCCGGGACAGGGGTGCGAGAGACCCAGTACTTC CASSPGTGVRETQYF